One sample yielded the 16 T cell receptor beta chains listed below, sequenced in a study of shared clonotypes between healthy human individuals. The data were produced by immunoSEQ multiplex PCR, yet TCRdb's version contains in-frame clones alone and is incomplete. The sample holds roughly 2,500,000 clones, 93% seen once. Sequenced: naive CD4+ T cells from PBMCs. Stated subset: CD45RA+ positively selected. The receptors shown here come from a man in his late teens or twenties in good health. Some clones in this sample may be carry-over from other donors' samples.

This chain's CDR3 is CASSPSGGRGRADTQYF. Here the CDR3 DNA reads TGCGCCAGCAGCCCGTCTGGAGGCAGGGGTAGAGCAGATACGCAGTATTTT. The V and J genes are TRBV5-1 and TRBJ2-3; TRBD1 is a possible D gene (6 bases). V was cut by 4 bases and J by 4 bases, with 22 bases left in between. Germline CDR1 and CDR2: SGHRS and YFSETQ. The CDR3 extends over 17 amino acids.

The V gene is TRBV28, the J gene TRBJ2-5; D is unclear. The V end was cut by 6 bases, the J end by 2 bases, with 16 bases between. The germline CDR1 and CDR2 sequences are MDHEN and SYDVKM. The length of the CDR3 is 15 residues. The chain's CDR3 is CASSRALAGQETQYF. The CDR3, as DNA: TGTGCCAGCAGCCGGGCCCTTGCCGGGCAAGAGACCCAGTACTTC.

This sequence joins TRBV2 and TRBJ2-5, with TRBD2 identical over 11 bases. This CDR3 has 15 amino acids. The V gene end was trimmed by 4 bases and the J gene end by 5 bases; junction bases not matched to a gene: 6. Germline lookup yields CDR1 SNHLY and CDR2 FYNNEI. CDR3 DNA sequence: TGTGCCAGCAGTGCCGGGACTAGCGGTTCGGAGACCCAGTACTTC. Translated, it gives CASSAGTSGSETQYF.

With regard to this clone: The sample holds other DNA sequences that translate to the same CDR3. The V gene is TRBV5-4, the J gene TRBJ1-3; D call uncertain. This CDR3 region has 14 residues. Trimming removed 2 bases at V and 2 bases at J, with 8 bases between. Per germline, CDR1 SGHNT and CDR2 YYREEE (reference sequence). CDR3 region: CASSFGGTGNTIYF. CDR3 bases: TGTGCCAGCAGCTTTGGCGGGACTGGAAACACCATATATTTT.

The chain uses TRBV28 and TRBJ2-7; 8 nucleotides align to TRBD2. This CDR3 has 15 residues. Germline V gene data show CDR1 as MDHEN and CDR2 as SYDVKM. The V segment lost 3 bases and the J segment 2 bases; nucleotides outside the gene matches: 6. The CDR3 sequence: CASSFQGGRPYEQYF. CDR3 nucleotides: TGTGCCAGCAGTTTTCAGGGCGGGAGGCCCTACGAGCAGTACTTC.

The gene calls are TRBV5-6 and TRBJ1-1; the D gene is possibly TRBD1 (5 bases). The V and J ends lost 4 bases and 10 bases respectively, with 20 bases between them. Germline V gives CDR1 SGHDT, CDR2 YYEEEE. The CDR3 loop spans 14 amino acids. The DNA for the CDR3 is TGTGCCAGCAGCGTCGGGACCACCCCCCCGGGAGCTTTCTTT. The encoded protein is CASSVGTTPPGAFF.

The chain recombines TRBV30 with TRBJ1-5; D perhaps matches TRBD1 (5 bases). CDR3 length: 16 residues. Germline V gives CDR1 GTSNPN, CDR2 SVGIG (reference sequence). The V gene lost 0 bases and the J gene lost 2 bases, with 14 bases spanning the gap. The CDR3 loop reads CAWSVGTGMRNQPQHF. The CDR3 DNA is TGTGCCTGGAGTGTAGGGACGGGGATGCGCAATCAGCCCCAGCATTTT. Complete variable domain (other parts from reference TRBV30 and TRBJ1-5): SQTIHQWPATLVQPVGSPLSLECTVEGTSNPNLYWYRQAAGRGLQLLFYSVGIGQISSEVPQNLSASRPQDRQFILSSKKLLLSDSGFYLCAWSVGTGMRNQPQHFGDGTRLSIL.

This clone has only one observation. The rearrangement joins TRBV27 to TRBJ1-4; TRBD1 is a possible D gene (6 bases). With 3 bases removed from V and 7 bases from J, the gap between germline ends came to 12 bases. CDR1 MNHEY and CDR2 SMNVEV come from the germline V gene (reference sequence). This CDR3 contains 14 residues. The CDR3 loop reads CASSLTQGREKLFF. As DNA, the CDR3 is TGTGCCAGCAGTTTGACACAGGGCCGTGAAAAACTGTTTTTT.

The gene calls are TRBV7-7 and TRBJ2-5, with a possible D match to TRBD2 (6 bases). V lost 5 bases, J lost 5 bases, and 18 bases lay in between. The CDR3 has 15 amino acids. From germline, CDR1 is SSHAT and CDR2 FNYEAQ (reference sequence). CDR3 DNA sequence: TGTGCCAGCAGCCTAGACGGGGGTCAAGAGGAGACCCAGTACTTC. Protein sequence: CASSLDGGQEETQYF. Complete variable domain (other parts from reference TRBV7-7 and TRBJ2-5): GAGVSQSPRYKVTKRGQDVTLRCDPISSHATLYWYQQALGQGPEFLTYFNYEAQPDKSGLPSDRFSAERPEGSISTLTIQRTEQRDSAMYRCASSLDGGQEETQYFGPGTRLLVL.

The rearrangement links TRBV28 to TRBJ2-7; 10 bases fit TRBD2. The CDR3 loop spans 15 amino acids. Looked up from germline, CDR1 is MDHEN and CDR2 is SYDVKM. V trimming: 4 bases; J trimming: 0 bases; junction bases outside the gene matches: 3. As DNA, the CDR3 is TGTGCCAGCAGTTATAGCGGGAGGCTCTCCTACGAGCAGTACTTC. Amino acids: CASSYSGRLSYEQYF.

This clone appeared a single time. Other DNA sequences of this sample code for an identical CDR3. The chain employs TRBV6-5 and TRBJ1-1; no clear D gene. In germline, CDR1 is MNHEY, CDR2 SVGAGI. The CDR3 loop spans 14 amino acids. V was shortened by 0 bases and J by 2 bases, with 7 bases between the two germline ends. CDR3 loop: CASSYSAPNTEAFF. The CDR3 nucleotides are TGTGCCAGCAGTTACTCGGCCCCTAACACTGAAGCTTTCTTT.

This CDR3 is CASSLGRNGPGELFF. The CDR3 bases are TGTGCCAGCAGCTTAGGCAGAAACGGACCCGGGGAGCTGTTTTTT. The V gene is TRBV7-2, the J gene TRBJ2-2, with no clear D. Germline values: CDR1 SGHTA, CDR2 FQGNSA. The V end was cut by 1 base, the J end by 6 bases, with 12 bases between. This CDR3 is built from 15 residues.

The CDR3 nucleotides read TGTGCCAGCAGGAATACGCGGGGGGCTAGGGAGCAGTACTTC. Protein product: CASRNTRGAREQYF. V gene TRBV6-1 combines with J gene TRBJ2-7, with 8 bases that match TRBD2. V trimming: 6 bases; J trimming: 7 bases; junction bases outside the gene matches: 11. Germline loops: CDR1 MNHNS, CDR2 SASEGT. This CDR3 has 14 residues.

The J gene is TRBJ1-4, the V gene TRBV9; 7 bases are shared with TRBD1. CDR3 length equals 15 residues. V was pared by 3 bases and J by 6 bases, with 8 bases of the junction left unmatched. Germline CDR1 is SGDLS and CDR2 is YYNGEE. CDR3 sequence (DNA): TGTGCCAGCAGCGCGCGACAGGGAATCGATGAAAAACTGTTTTTT. This codes for CASSARQGIDEKLFF.

This sequence joins TRBV28 and TRBJ2-3, with 8 bases fitting TRBD1. The CDR3 totals 15 residues. V trimming: 6 bases; J trimming: 5 bases; junction bases outside the gene matches: 10. Germline V gene lookup returns CDR1 MDHEN and CDR2 SYDVKM. In DNA, the CDR3 is TGTGCCAGCAGAGATCGGACAGGGTCAGGAGATACGCAGTATTTT. Translating it yields CASRDRTGSGDTQYF.

The genes are TRBV7-8 and TRBJ2-1, with 11 nucleotides matching TRBD1. Germline-derived CDR1 and CDR2 are SGHVS and FQNEAQ. This CDR3 is built from 15 residues. Trimming cost V 6 bases and J 3 bases; bases outside gene matches: 4. CDR3 sequence (DNA): TGTGCCAGCAGTCCCGGGACAGGGGGCTACAATGAGCAGTTCTTC. Protein: CASSPGTGGYNEQFF. Full variable domain (remainder filled in from reference TRBV7-8 and TRBJ2-1): GAGVSQSPRYKVAKRGQDVALRCDPISGHVSLFWYQQALGQGPEFLTYFQNEAQLDKSGLPSDRFFAERPEGSVSTLKIQRTQQEDSAVYLCASSPGTGGYNEQFFGPGTRLTVL.